These 16 T cell receptor beta chains were sequenced from one sample in a study of blood T cell repertoires in COVID-19. TCRdb keeps only in-frame clones here, not all; method: immunoSEQ multiplex PCR. The table records a few hundred thousand clones, about nine tenths of them present only once. Sequencing input: peripheral blood. The source is a person under 30 with COVID-19, enrolled during active disease.

V gene TRBV11-2 combines with J gene TRBJ2-7, with unresolved D. V shed 5 bases and J shed 7 bases, with 18 bases lying between them. This CDR3 spans 14 amino acids. CDR1 and CDR2 from the germline V gene are SGHAT and FQNNGV. CDR3 residues: CASSLSVTLREQYF. CDR3 DNA: TGTGCCAGCAGCCTCTCGGTCACTCTACGGGAGCAGTACTTC.

V usage is TRBV9 and J usage is TRBJ2-5; TRBD1 agrees at 10 bases. The length of the CDR3 is 16 residues. With V trimmed by 3 bases and J by 5 bases, 10 bases remained unmatched. Germline assignment: CDR1 SGDLS and CDR2 YYNGEE. CDR3 coding DNA: TGTGCCAGCAGCGCAACCAACGGACAGGGGGGTGAGACCCAGTACTTC. Translation gives CASSATNGQGGETQYF.

The chain has TRBV5-1 and TRBJ2-3; D ambiguous. Per the germline V gene, CDR1 is SGHRS and CDR2 is YFSETQ. CDR3 length equals 13 residues. Deletions cut 4 bases from V and 4 bases from J, with 10 bases between. The CDR3, as DNA: TGCGCCAGCAGCCTCCCCCCCCCAGATACGCAGTATTTT. Its translation is CASSLPPPDTQYF.

The chain employs TRBV24-1 and TRBJ1-1; maybe TRBD1 (5 bases). V lost 12 bases and J 4 bases, leaving 23 bases between the germline ends. The CDR3 length is 15 residues. The germline V gene encodes CDR1 KGHDR and CDR2 SFDVKD. The CDR3 protein is CAPRHRGRGGTEAFF. Written as DNA, the CDR3 is TGTGCCCCCCGACATAGGGGACGGGGAGGCACTGAAGCTTTCTTT.

The chain joins TRBV25-1 to TRBJ2-1; D is perhaps TRBD2 (5 bases). The CDR3 is 13 residues long. Trimming took 3 bases from V and 12 from J, leaving 15 bases between them. The germline gives CDR1 MGHDK, CDR2 SYGVNS. CDR3 in amino acids: CASSELEDVGQFF. In DNA form, the CDR3 reads TGTGCCAGCAGTGAGTTGGAGGATGTCGGGCAGTTCTTC.

The chain carries TRBV6-4 and TRBJ2-3; 8 bases match TRBD2. J lost 4 bases, V lost 7 bases, and 7 bases had no gene match. Germline CDR1 MRHNA, CDR2 SNTAGT. This CDR3 is 14 amino acids long. The CDR3 protein is CASTNGGGPDTQYF. In DNA, the CDR3 is TGTGCCAGCACCAACGGGGGGGGCCCAGATACGCAGTATTTT.

The chain is built from TRBV15 and TRBJ2-1, with a possible D match to TRBD1 (5 bases). Germline CDR1 LNHNV, CDR2 YYDKDF (reference sequence). Trimming stripped 3 bases from V and 5 bases from J, with 11 bases between. The CDR3 spans 14 residues. DNA for the CDR3: TGTGCCACCAGCAGTAAGGGCAGGGACAATGAGCAGTTCTTC. This codes for CATSSKGRDNEQFF. The full variable domain, in which reference TRBV15 and TRBJ2-1 provide the parts outside the CDR3, is DAMVIQNPRYQVTQFGKPVTLSCSQTLNHNVMYWYQQKSSQAPKLLFHYYDKDFNNEADTPDNFQSRRPNTSFCFLDIRSPGLGDTAMYLCATSSKGRDNEQFFGPGTRLTVL.

The chain links TRBV15 to TRBJ2-5; D may be TRBD2 (5 bases). The ends were cut back, 6 bases at V and 9 bases at J, with 17 bases in the middle. From germline, CDR1 is LNHNV and CDR2 YYDKDF (reference sequence). The CDR3 is 13 amino acids. The CDR3 reads CATRGRLGPAQYF. The DNA for the CDR3 is TGTGCCACCAGAGGGAGACTGGGCCCGGCCCAGTACTTC.

The rearrangement links TRBV19 to TRBJ1-5, with 7 bases lining up with TRBD1. Trimming took 5 bases from V and 6 from J; bases not matched to a gene: 4. Germline V gene sequence: CDR1 LNHDA, CDR2 SQIVND (reference sequence). The CDR3 covers 13 residues. The CDR3 reads CASSVTGLQPQHF. CDR3 DNA: TGTGCCAGTAGTGTGACAGGGCTTCAGCCCCAGCATTTT.

V and J are TRBV9 and TRBJ1-2; TRBD1 might be the D (6 bases). The length of the CDR3 is 16 residues. Trimming took 3 bases from V and 0 from J, leaving 15 bases between them. From germline, CDR1 is SGDLS and CDR2 YYNGEE. The CDR3 is CASSGIRTETNYGYTF. CDR3 coding DNA: TGTGCCAGCAGCGGTATTAGGACAGAAACTAACTATGGCTACACCTTC.

The rearrangement uses TRBV19 and TRBJ1-2; 7 nucleotides match TRBD1. The germline CDR1 and CDR2 sequences are LNHDA and SQIVND (reference sequence). V was pared by 6 bases and J by 1 base, with 8 bases of the junction left unmatched. The CDR3 length is 15 residues. This chain's CDR3 is CASRPGQTGNYGYTF. The CDR3 DNA sequence: TGTGCCAGTAGACCGGGACAGACCGGTAACTATGGCTACACCTTC.

The V and J genes are TRBV5-1 and TRBJ2-2, with 10 bases aligning to TRBD1. The ends lost 3 bases at V and 6 bases at J; junction bases unmatched: 8. The CDR3 extends over 16 amino acids. The germline V gene encodes CDR1 SGHRS and CDR2 YFSETQ. The chain's CDR3 is CASSYRQGASAGELFF. In nucleotides, the CDR3 is TGCGCCAGCAGCTATAGACAGGGGGCAAGCGCCGGGGAGCTGTTTTTT.

The chain is built from TRBV5-4 and TRBJ2-5; 7 bases line up with TRBD2. The junction had 2 bases not matched to a gene; V was cut back by 4 bases and J by 2 bases. The CDR3 runs to 13 residues. Germline V gene lookup returns CDR1 SGHNT and CDR2 YYREEE (reference sequence). The CDR3 is CASSPRGQETQYF. The DNA for the CDR3 is TGTGCCAGCAGCCCGCGGGGGCAAGAGACCCAGTACTTC.

This rearrangement joins TRBV19 to TRBJ1-3; D is uncertain. This CDR3 comprises 15 residues. CDR1 is LNHDA and CDR2 is SQIVND in the germline V gene (reference sequence). The V and J ends lost 0 bases and 2 bases respectively, with 8 bases between them. The CDR3 DNA sequence: TGTGCCAGTAGTATAGATCGGGATCCTGGAAACACCATATATTTT. It codes for CASSIDRDPGNTIYF.

The rearrangement uses TRBV29-1 and TRBJ2-1; TRBD2 matches at 10 bases. The V gene's germline CDR1 is SQVTM and CDR2 ANQGSEA. The trim removed 5 bases at V and 0 bases at J, leaving 28 bases unmatched. This CDR3 spans 23 amino acids. CDR3 region: CSVSSRGEREGPGIISSYNEQFF. DNA of the CDR3: TGCAGCGTTTCTAGTAGGGGAGAGCGGGAGGGCCCCGGAATTATTAGCTCCTACAATGAGCAGTTCTTC.

This chain links TRBV5-5 with TRBJ2-3; the D gene is possibly TRBD2 (5 bases). V gave up 4 bases and J gave up 4 bases, with 13 bases separating them. The CDR3 covers 14 residues. Per germline, CDR1 SGHKS and CDR2 YYEKEE (reference sequence). This CDR3 is CASSPGKGADTQYF. The CDR3 region has the DNA TGTGCCAGCAGCCCCGGGAAGGGCGCAGATACGCAGTATTTT.